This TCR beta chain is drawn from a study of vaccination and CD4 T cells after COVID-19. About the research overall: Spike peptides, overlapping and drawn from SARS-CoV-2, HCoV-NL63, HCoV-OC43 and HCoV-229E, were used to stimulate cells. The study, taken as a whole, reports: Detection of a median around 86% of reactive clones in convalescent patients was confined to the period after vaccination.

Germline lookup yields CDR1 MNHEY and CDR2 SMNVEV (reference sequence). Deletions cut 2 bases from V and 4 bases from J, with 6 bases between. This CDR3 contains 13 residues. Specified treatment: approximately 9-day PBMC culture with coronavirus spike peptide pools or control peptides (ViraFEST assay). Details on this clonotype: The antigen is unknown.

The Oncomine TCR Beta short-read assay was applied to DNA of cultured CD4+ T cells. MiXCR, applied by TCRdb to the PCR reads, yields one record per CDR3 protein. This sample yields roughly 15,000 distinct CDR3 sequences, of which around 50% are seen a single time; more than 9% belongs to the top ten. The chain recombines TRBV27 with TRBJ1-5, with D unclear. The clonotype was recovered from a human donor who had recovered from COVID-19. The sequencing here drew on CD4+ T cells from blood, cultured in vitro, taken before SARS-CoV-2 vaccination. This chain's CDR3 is CASSLRVNQPQHF. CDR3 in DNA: TGTGCCAGCAGTTTACGGGTGAATCAGCCCCAGCATTTT.